The 16 T cell receptor beta chains below were found in one sample sequenced in a study of shared T cell receptors in the human thymus. Clones were read by immunoSEQ multiplex PCR, and TCRdb kept only the in-frame ones, dropping some. The table lists some 640,000 clones, approximately 89% of them singletons. These data were also filed under a second study, of human thymus T cells.

The sample consisted of thymocytes. Receptors were obtained from a boy under two years old with a congenital heart defect.

The V and J genes are TRBV7-9 and TRBJ2-7, with 7 nucleotides matching TRBD1. The CDR3 totals 18 residues. The germline CDR1 and CDR2 sequences are SEHNR and FQNEAQ (reference sequence). After removal of 5 bases from V and 2 bases from J, the junction contained 18 bases not matched to a gene. CDR3 sequence reads: CASSPNNLQGPATYEQYF. In nucleotides, the CDR3 is TGTGCCAGCAGCCCGAACAATTTACAGGGGCCAGCCACCTACGAGCAGTACTTC.

The V call is TRBV28, the J call TRBJ2-1; TRBD2 agrees at 8 bases. V gave up 6 bases and J gave up 6 bases; unmatched junction bases: 16. The CDR3 is 17 amino acids. Germline lookup yields CDR1 MDHEN and CDR2 SYDVKM. The CDR3 loop is CASSLGDKREWVNEQFF. The CDR3 DNA sequence: TGTGCCAGCAGCCTTGGGGATAAGCGGGAGTGGGTCAATGAGCAGTTCTTC.

The chain recombines TRBV10-3 with TRBJ2-7; TRBD2 is a possible D gene (5 bases). Trimming cost V 2 bases and J 3 bases, with 11 bases left between them. Per germline, CDR1 ENHRY and CDR2 SYGVKD. The CDR3 loop spans 14 amino acids. The CDR3 protein is CAISERGPHYEQYF. Here the CDR3 DNA reads TGTGCCATCAGTGAGCGGGGTCCCCACTACGAGCAGTACTTC.

The CDR3 region has the DNA TGTGCCAGCAGCCTTACAGGGGACTCTGGAAACACCATATATTTT. Its protein product is CASSLTGDSGNTIYF. The V and J genes are TRBV2 and TRBJ1-3, with 7 bases matching TRBD1. V dropped 6 bases and J dropped 0; count of bases not matched to a gene: 5. The CDR3 extends over 15 amino acids. Germline V gene data show CDR1 as SNHLY and CDR2 as FYNNEI.

This clone was found a few times. This chain joins TRBV28 and TRBJ1-2; D gene uncertain. Germline CDR1 reads MDHEN; CDR2 reads SYDVKM. The CDR3 runs 15 residues. V lost 7 bases, J lost 3 bases, and 18 bases lay in between. The CDR3 nucleotides read TGTGCCAGCACTCATAGAGGGCAGCTCCACTATGGCTACACCTTC. Protein sequence: CASTHRGQLHYGYTF.

The chain employs TRBV2 and TRBJ1-6; 10 positions match TRBD1. Germline loops: CDR1 SNHLY, CDR2 FYNNEI. This CDR3 is built from 19 residues. V dropped 6 bases and J dropped 1; count of bases not matched to a gene: 12. The CDR3 region is CASRATGGHFWSYNSPLHF. CDR3 nucleotide sequence: TGTGCCAGCAGAGCGACAGGGGGCCACTTTTGGTCCTATAATTCACCCCTCCACTTT.

The chain combines TRBV5-1 with TRBJ2-1, with D tentatively TRBD2 (7 bases). CDR3 size: 16 residues. With 2 bases removed from V and 3 bases from J, the gap between germline ends came to 15 bases. Germline CDR1 is SGHRS and CDR2 is YFSETQ. The CDR3 nucleotides are TGCGCCAGCAGCTTTGGGGGGGCCCTATTCTACAATGAGCAGTTCTTC. It is translated as CASSFGGALFYNEQFF.

The CDR3 protein is CASSLAGGTGANVLTF. The CDR3 DNA is TGTGCCAGCAGCTTAGCGGGGGGGACTGGGGCCAACGTCCTGACTTTC. The genes are TRBV7-2 and TRBJ2-6, with 7 bases lining up with TRBD2. This CDR3 is 16 amino acids long. In germline, CDR1 is SGHTA, CDR2 FQGNSA. J was trimmed by 2 bases and V by 0 bases; bases with no gene match: 1.

This chain joins TRBV14 and TRBJ2-7; no clear D gene. The length of the CDR3 is 13 residues. Germline assignment: CDR1 SGHDN and CDR2 FVKESK. The ends were cut back, 4 bases at V and 1 base at J, with 8 bases in the middle. The DNA for the CDR3 is TGTGCCAGCAGCCCCCAGAGGTCCTACGAGCAGTACTTC. It codes for CASSPQRSYEQYF.

This sequence joins TRBV2 and TRBJ2-7; 9 bases match TRBD1. V shed 6 bases and J 4 bases; nucleotides not matched to a gene: 7. The CDR3 length is 14 residues. The germline V gene has CDR1 SNHLY and CDR2 FYNNEI. The CDR3, as DNA: TGTGCCAGCAGGCCAAAGGACAGGGGTTACGAGCAGTACTTC. It yields the protein CASRPKDRGYEQYF. The whole variable domain, filled in from reference TRBV2 and TRBJ2-7, reads EPEVTQTPSHQVTQMGQEVILRCVPISNHLYFYWYRQILGQKVEFLVSFYNNEISEKSEIFDDQFSVERPDGSNFTLKIRSTKLEDSAMYFCASRPKDRGYEQYFGPGTRLTVT.

The V gene is TRBV14, the J gene TRBJ1-4; D perhaps matches TRBD1 (6 bases). The length of the CDR3 is 15 residues. Germline V CDR1 and CDR2: SGHDN, FVKESK. V shed 4 bases and J shed 5 bases, with 14 bases lying between them. The CDR3 is CASSRATGGNEKLFF. CDR3 DNA sequence: TGTGCCAGCAGCCGGGCGACAGGCGGAAATGAAAAACTGTTTTTT.

The V call is TRBV4-3, the J call TRBJ2-1; 8 bases fit TRBD2. The V gene's germline CDR1 is LGHNA and CDR2 YSLEER. The junction had 11 bases not matched to a gene; V was cut back by 0 bases and J by 4 bases. CDR3 size: 18 residues. The CDR3: CASSQDGGTGGPYNEQFF. CDR3 DNA: TGCGCCAGCAGCCAAGATGGGGGTACGGGAGGGCCTTACAATGAGCAGTTCTTC.

V gene TRBV4-1 combines with J gene TRBJ2-3; no clear D gene. Trimming cost V 2 bases and J 2 bases, with 14 bases left between them. CDR3 length: 16 residues. Looked up from germline, CDR1 is MGHRA and CDR2 is YSYEKL. The CDR3 spells CASSQRHDHFTDTQYF. Here the CDR3 DNA reads TGCGCCAGCAGCCAAAGACATGACCATTTCACAGATACGCAGTATTTT.

The rearrangement uses TRBV7-2 and TRBJ2-1; D perhaps matches TRBD2 (5 bases). This CDR3 region has 13 residues. Germline V gene sequence: CDR1 SGHTA, CDR2 FQGNSA. V dropped 3 bases and J dropped 9 bases, with 12 bases sitting between them. DNA of the CDR3: TGTGCCAGCAGCTTGGCCAAGGACTTTGAGCAGTTCTTC. Amino acids: CASSLAKDFEQFF.

The CDR3 DNA follows: TGTGCCAGCAGCTTATTACGGGGGGAGCAGTACTTC. Protein sequence: CASSLLRGEQYF. The V and J genes are TRBV7-9 and TRBJ2-7, with a possible D match to TRBD2 (6 bases). The CDR3 sequence is 12 residues long. The V gene's germline CDR1 is SEHNR and CDR2 FQNEAQ (reference sequence). V was trimmed by 2 bases and J by 7 bases, leaving 9 bases between them.

The chain is built from TRBV30 and TRBJ2-4, with 14 nucleotides matching TRBD2. This CDR3 region has 16 residues. The trim removed 5 bases at V and 8 bases at J, leaving 11 bases unmatched. The germline V gene encodes CDR1 GTSNPN and CDR2 SVGIG (reference sequence). Written as DNA, the CDR3 is TGTGCCTGGGGGTTGGGACTAGCGGGAGAGGTAGACATTCAGTACTTC. Translating gives CAWGLGLAGEVDIQYF.